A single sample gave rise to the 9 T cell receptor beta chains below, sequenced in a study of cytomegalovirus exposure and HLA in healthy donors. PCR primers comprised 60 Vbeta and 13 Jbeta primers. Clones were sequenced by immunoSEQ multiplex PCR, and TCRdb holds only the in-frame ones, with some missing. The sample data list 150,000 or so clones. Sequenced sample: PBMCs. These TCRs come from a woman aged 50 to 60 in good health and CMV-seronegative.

This CDR3 reads CASSILSQPQHF. CDR3 coding DNA: TGTGCCAGTAGTATTTTGAGTCAGCCCCAGCATTTT. The chain carries TRBV19 and TRBJ1-5; no reliable D call. The CDR3 extends over 12 amino acids. Trimming shortened V by 3 bases and J by 6 bases, and 6 bases separated the two germline ends. Germline lookup yields CDR1 LNHDA and CDR2 SQIVND (reference sequence).

In DNA, the CDR3 is TGTGCCAGCACTTCCGGGGAGACCCAGTACTTC. It is translated as CASTSGETQYF. The chain is built from TRBV6-5 and TRBJ2-5, with unresolved D. This CDR3 has 11 amino acids. CDR1 and CDR2 from the germline V gene are MNHEY and SVGAGI. V was clipped by 7 bases and J by 5 bases, with 8 bases between them.

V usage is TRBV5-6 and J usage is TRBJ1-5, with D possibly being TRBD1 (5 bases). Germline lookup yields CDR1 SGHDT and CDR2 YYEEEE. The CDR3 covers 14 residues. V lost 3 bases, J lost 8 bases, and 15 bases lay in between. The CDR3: CASSSRGGGEPQHF. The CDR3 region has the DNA TGTGCCAGCAGCTCCCGGGGGGGAGGGGAGCCCCAGCATTTT.

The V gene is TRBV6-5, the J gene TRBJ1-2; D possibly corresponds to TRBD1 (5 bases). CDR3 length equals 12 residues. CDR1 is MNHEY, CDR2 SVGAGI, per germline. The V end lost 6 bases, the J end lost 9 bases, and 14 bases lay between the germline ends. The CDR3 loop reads CASRQPGDRYTF. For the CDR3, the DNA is TGTGCCAGCAGGCAACCGGGGGATCGCTACACCTTC.

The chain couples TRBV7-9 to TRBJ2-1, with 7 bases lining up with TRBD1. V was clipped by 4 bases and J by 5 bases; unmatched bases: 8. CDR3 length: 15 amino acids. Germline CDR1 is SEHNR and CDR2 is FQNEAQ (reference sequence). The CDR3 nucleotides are TGTGCCAGCAGCTCTGGGTTGGGGACAGACAATGAGCAGTTCTTC. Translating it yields CASSSGLGTDNEQFF.

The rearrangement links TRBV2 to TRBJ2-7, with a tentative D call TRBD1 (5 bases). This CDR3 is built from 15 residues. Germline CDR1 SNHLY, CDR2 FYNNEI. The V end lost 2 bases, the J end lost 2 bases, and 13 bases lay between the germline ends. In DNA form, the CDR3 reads TGTGCCAGCAGTGAACAGCCGACAGCTCCCTACGAGCAGTACTTC. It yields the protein CASSEQPTAPYEQYF.

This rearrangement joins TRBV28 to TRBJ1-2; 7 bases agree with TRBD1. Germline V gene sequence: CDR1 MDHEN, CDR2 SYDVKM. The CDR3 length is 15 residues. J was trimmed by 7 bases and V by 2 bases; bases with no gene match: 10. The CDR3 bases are TGTGCCAGCAGTTTAAGTAAAACAGGGGAAGGTGGCTACACCTTC. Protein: CASSLSKTGEGGYTF.

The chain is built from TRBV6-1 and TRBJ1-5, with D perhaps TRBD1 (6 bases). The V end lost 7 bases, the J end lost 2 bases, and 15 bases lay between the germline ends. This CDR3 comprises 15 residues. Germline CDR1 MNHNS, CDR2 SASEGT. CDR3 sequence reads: CASKEQGLGNQPQHF. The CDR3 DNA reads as TGTGCCAGCAAGGAACAGGGTTTGGGCAATCAGCCCCAGCATTTT.

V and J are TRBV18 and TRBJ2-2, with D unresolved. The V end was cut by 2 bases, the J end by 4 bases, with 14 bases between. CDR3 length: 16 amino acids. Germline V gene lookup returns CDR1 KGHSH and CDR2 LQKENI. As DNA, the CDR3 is TGTGCCAGCTCACCAACGGGTTCCGGCCCCACCGGGGAGCTGTTTTTT. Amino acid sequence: CASSPTGSGPTGELFF. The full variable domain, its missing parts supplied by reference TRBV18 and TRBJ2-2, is NAGVMQNPRHLVRRRGQEARLRCSPMKGHSHVYWYRQLPEEGLKFMVYLQKENIIDESGMPKERFSAEFPKEGPSILRIQQVVRGDSAAYFCASSPTGSGPTGELFFGEGSRLTVL.